The 26 T cell receptor beta chains below come from one sample, sequenced in a study of cytomegalovirus exposure and HLA in healthy donors. Both 60 Vbeta primers and 13 Jbeta primers went into the PCR. TCRdb's copy holds only in-frame clones and misses some; the assay was immunoSEQ multiplex PCR. This sample contains about 170,000 clones. Input material: PBMCs. The source is a woman in her late teens or twenties in good health and CMV-seropositive.

This chain joins TRBV4-1 and TRBJ2-1; 7 bases agree with TRBD1. From germline, CDR1 is MGHRA and CDR2 YSYEKL. After removal of 5 bases from V and 5 bases from J, the junction contained 6 bases not matched to a gene. This CDR3 contains 14 residues. The chain's CDR3 is CASSSRQGDNEQFF. The CDR3 bases are TGCGCCAGCAGCTCCCGACAGGGTGACAATGAGCAGTTCTTC.

The CDR3 DNA is TGTGCCAGCAGCTTGGACGGGAGGGGCATTCAGTACTTC. Its translation: CASSLDGRGIQYF. V is TRBV5-5 and J is TRBJ2-4, with TRBD2 matching over 8 bases. Losses at the gene ends were 0 bases for V and 9 bases for J; bases not matched to a gene: 2. This CDR3 is built from 13 residues. Germline V gene lookup returns CDR1 SGHKS and CDR2 YYEKEE (reference sequence). The full variable domain, its missing parts supplied by reference TRBV5-5 and TRBJ2-4, is DAGVTQSPTHLIKTRGQQVTLRCSPISGHKSVSWYQQVLGQGPQFIFQYYEKEERGRGNFPDRFSARQFPNYSSELNVNALLLGDSALYLCASSLDGRGIQYFGAGTRLSVL.

The chain uses TRBV25-1 and TRBJ2-3; 12 bases line up with TRBD2. The CDR3 spans 15 residues. J was trimmed by 3 bases and V by 6 bases; bases with no gene match: 4. The germline V gene encodes CDR1 MGHDK and CDR2 SYGVNS. Written as DNA, the CDR3 is TGTGCCAGCAGCCGGACTAGCGGGAAAACAGATACGCAGTATTTT. This encodes CASSRTSGKTDTQYF.

The V gene is TRBV5-6, the J gene TRBJ2-3; D may be TRBD2 (6 bases). Germline-derived CDR1 and CDR2 are SGHDT and YYEEEE. CDR3 length equals 14 residues. V lost 1 base to trimming and J lost 7 bases, with 13 bases between them. DNA for the CDR3: TGTGCCAGCAGCTTGCCGGGAGAAACAAATACGCAGTATTTT. Its protein is CASSLPGETNTQYF. The whole variable domain, filled in from reference TRBV5-6 and TRBJ2-3, reads DAGVTQSPTHLIKTRGQQVTLRCSPKSGHDTVSWYQQALGQGPQFIFQYYEEEERQRGNFPDRFSGHQFPNYSSELNVNALLLGDSALYLCASSLPGETNTQYFGPGTRLTVL.

This chain connects TRBV25-1 to TRBJ1-6; 10 positions match TRBD1. The trim removed 5 bases at V and 9 bases at J, leaving 4 bases unmatched. Germline V lookup: CDR1 MGHDK, CDR2 SYGVNS. There are 14 residues in the CDR3. CDR3 sequence (DNA): TGTGCCAGCAGTAAAGGACAGGGGGTTTCACCCCTCCACTTT. This gives the protein CASSKGQGVSPLHF.

The chain combines TRBV5-4 with TRBJ1-1, with D possibly being TRBD1 (6 bases). The germline V gene encodes CDR1 SGHNT and CDR2 YYREEE (reference sequence). The V end lost 4 bases, the J end lost 4 bases, and 14 bases lay between the germline ends. The CDR3 runs to 14 residues. CDR3 bases: TGTGCCAGCAGCCCCACGAGGGGGTTCACTGAAGCTTTCTTT. Translated: CASSPTRGFTEAFF.

The chain uses TRBV19 and TRBJ1-1; D gene unclear. Germline-derived CDR1 and CDR2 are LNHDA and SQIVND (reference sequence). The V end lost 5 bases, the J end lost 3 bases, and 10 bases lay between the germline ends. The CDR3 spans 13 residues. This CDR3 reads CASSEAADTEAFF. The DNA for the CDR3 is TGTGCCAGTAGTGAGGCAGCGGACACTGAAGCTTTCTTT.

The rearrangement links TRBV9 to TRBJ1-2; D is undetermined. V lost 3 bases to trimming and J lost 7 bases, with 16 bases between them. Germline V lookup: CDR1 SGDLS, CDR2 YYNGEE. The CDR3 runs to 14 residues. The CDR3 bases are TGTGCCAGCAGCGCCGACCCCGCCACGGGTGGCTACACCTTC. It encodes CASSADPATGGYTF. Using reference TRBV9 and TRBJ1-2 for the parts outside the CDR3, the full variable domain is DSGVTQTPKHLITATGQRVTLRCSPRSGDLSVYWYQQSLDQGLQFLIQYYNGEERAKGNILERFSAQQFPDLHSELNLSSLELGDSALYFCASSADPATGGYTFGSGTRLTVV.

V is TRBV15 and J is TRBJ1-1; no reliable D call. The V gene lost 0 bases and the J gene lost 2 bases, with 4 bases spanning the gap. CDR1 is LNHNV and CDR2 is YYDKDF in the germline V gene (reference sequence). CDR3 length: 13 amino acids. CDR3 loop: CATSRDINTEAFF. The CDR3, as DNA: TGTGCCACCAGCAGAGATATAAACACTGAAGCTTTCTTT.

J is TRBJ2-6 and V is TRBV9, with D possibly being TRBD2 (5 bases). V was cut by 4 bases and J by 4 bases, with 18 bases left in between. From germline, CDR1 is SGDLS and CDR2 YYNGEE. This CDR3 is built from 17 residues. The CDR3 protein is CASSPNPGNTGANVLTF. CDR3 in DNA: TGTGCCAGCAGCCCCAACCCGGGGAATACAGGGGCCAACGTCCTGACTTTC. Full variable domain (outside the CDR3, taken from reference TRBV9 and TRBJ2-6): DSGVTQTPKHLITATGQRVTLRCSPRSGDLSVYWYQQSLDQGLQFLIQYYNGEERAKGNILERFSAQQFPDLHSELNLSSLELGDSALYFCASSPNPGNTGANVLTFGAGSRLTVL.

The J gene is TRBJ1-1, the V gene TRBV5-1; D call uncertain. CDR1 is SGHRS, CDR2 YFSETQ, per germline. This CDR3 has 14 residues. V was shortened by 4 bases and J by 0 bases, with 10 bases between the two germline ends. The DNA for the CDR3 is TGCGCCAGCAGCCGTGGAGATATGAACACTGAAGCTTTCTTT. Amino acids: CASSRGDMNTEAFF.

The V gene is TRBV4-3, the J gene TRBJ2-7; no reliable D call. V lost 5 bases and J lost 3, with 8 bases in between. CDR3 length: 12 residues. Germline CDR1 is LGHNA and CDR2 is YSLEER. In nucleotides, the CDR3 is TGCGCCAGCAGCTACAATGACTACGAGCAGTACTTC. This sequence encodes CASSYNDYEQYF.

V is TRBV6-5 and J is TRBJ2-1; TRBD1 aligns across 7 bases. Trimming at V came to 4 bases and at J to 2 bases, leaving 5 bases not matched to a gene. The CDR3 sequence is 15 residues long. CDR1 is MNHEY, CDR2 SVGAGI, per germline. The CDR3 DNA is TGTGCCAGCAGTTTGCGACAGGGCACCTACAATGAGCAGTTCTTC. Protein sequence: CASSLRQGTYNEQFF.

This chain links TRBV5-6 with TRBJ1-3; TRBD1 aligns across 8 bases. CDR1 is SGHDT, CDR2 YYEEEE, per germline. The CDR3 is made up of 15 amino acids. The V and J ends lost 1 base and 2 bases, in that order; junction bases with no gene match: 2. In nucleotides, the CDR3 is TGTGCCAGCAGCTTGCAGGGGGCGCCTGGAAACACCATATATTTT. Encoded protein: CASSLQGAPGNTIYF. Combining the CDR3 with reference TRBV5-6 and TRBJ1-3 gives the whole variable domain DAGVTQSPTHLIKTRGQQVTLRCSPKSGHDTVSWYQQALGQGPQFIFQYYEEEERQRGNFPDRFSGHQFPNYSSELNVNALLLGDSALYLCASSLQGAPGNTIYFGEGSWLTVV.

V and J are TRBV4-2 and TRBJ2-3; 10 nucleotides line up with TRBD2. The CDR3 contains 16 residues. CDR1 is LGHNA and CDR2 is YNFKEQ in the germline V gene. The J segment lost 5 bases and the V segment lost 1 base, leaving 6 bases of the junction unmatched. CDR3: CASSQALAGSGDTQYF. DNA for the CDR3: TGTGCCAGCAGCCAAGCACTAGCGGGGTCGGGAGATACGCAGTATTTT.

This chain uses TRBV7-9 with TRBJ1-3; TRBD1 agrees at 9 bases. This CDR3 has 15 amino acids. Per germline, CDR1 SEHNR and CDR2 FQNEAQ (reference sequence). J gave up 2 bases and V 4 bases, and 3 bases lay outside the gene matches. This CDR3 is CASSSWDRAGNTIYF. CDR3 bases: TGTGCCAGCAGCTCGTGGGACAGGGCTGGAAACACCATATATTTT.

The gene calls are TRBV30 and TRBJ1-2, with 9 bases that match TRBD1. Germline V lookup: CDR1 GTSNPN, CDR2 SVGIG (reference sequence). Trimming took 4 bases from V and 3 from J; bases not matched to a gene: 12. The CDR3 totals 16 residues. The CDR3 region is CAWKGDRAGTDYGYTF. The CDR3 DNA reads TGTGCCTGGAAAGGGGACAGGGCTGGGACCGACTATGGCTACACCTTC.

The chain carries TRBV7-6 and TRBJ2-7; 8 bases are shared with TRBD1. Unmatched junction bases numbered 11, after V lost 6 bases and J lost 1 base. The CDR3 loop spans 16 amino acids. From germline, CDR1 is SGHVS and CDR2 FNYEAQ. The DNA of the CDR3 is TGTGCCAGCAGTACCACTGGACAGGGATGGTCCTACGAGCAGTACTTC. It encodes CASSTTGQGWSYEQYF.

As for this clone: The junction shows a germline mismatch at one end, possibly a read error. The V and J genes are TRBV4-2 and TRBJ2-6, with 7 bases aligning to TRBD2. Germline-derived CDR1 and CDR2 are LGHNA and YNFKEQ. This CDR3 is 16 amino acids long. In nucleotides, the CDR3 is TGTGCCAGCAGCCAAGTGCGGGGGACTGGGGCCAACGTCCTGGCTTTC. It encodes CASSQVRGTGANVLAF.

This chain uses TRBV5-6 with TRBJ2-5, with 14 bases fitting TRBD2. Judging by the DNA end, TRBJ2-7 fits better; the J call may be wrong. This CDR3 is built from 15 residues. Germline-derived CDR1 and CDR2 are SGHDT and YYEEEE. In nucleotides, the CDR3 is TGTGCCAGCAGCAGACTAGCGGGAGGGGTCTACGAGCAGTACTTC. As protein: CASSRLAGGVYEQYF.

This chain joins TRBV5-1 and TRBJ2-3, with 10 bases fitting TRBD2. Germline V gene lookup returns CDR1 SGHRS and CDR2 YFSETQ. The CDR3 runs 16 residues. J gave up 3 bases and V 0 bases, and 4 bases lay outside the gene matches. Here the CDR3 DNA reads TGCGCCAGCAGCTTGGTGGCTAGCGGGGGAACAGATACGCAGTATTTT. This encodes CASSLVASGGTDTQYF.

The chain links TRBV7-2 to TRBJ1-5, with 9 bases lining up with TRBD1. The CDR3 spans 16 residues. Looked up from germline, CDR1 is SGHTA and CDR2 is FQGNSA. With 0 bases clipped from V and 6 bases from J, the junction kept 6 bases outside the gene matches. The CDR3 region is CASSLALGQGGQPQHF. CDR3 nucleotides: TGTGCCAGCAGCTTAGCGTTGGGACAGGGAGGTCAGCCCCAGCATTTT. Using reference TRBV7-2 and TRBJ1-5 for the parts outside the CDR3, the full variable domain is GAGVSQSPSNKVTEKGKDVELRCDPISGHTALYWYRQSLGQGLEFLIYFQGNSAPDKSGLPSDRFSAERTGGSVSTLTIQRTQQEDSAVYLCASSLALGQGGQPQHFGDGTRLSIL.

The rearrangement links TRBV1 to TRBJ2-7; the table's D call, TRBD1, was not checked against the DNA. TRBV1 is classified as a pseudogene. CDR3 length equals 17 residues. The CDR3 region has the DNA TGCACCAGCAGCCAAGTCCAAACAGGGACCTCCCCCTACGAGCAGTACTTC. Residues: CTSSQVQTGTSPYEQYF.

Comments on this clone: The same CDR3 arises from other DNA sequences in this sample as well. J is TRBJ2-7 and V is TRBV7-9, with D uncertain. The CDR3 contains 11 residues. Germline lookup yields CDR1 SEHNR and CDR2 FQNEAQ (reference sequence). V lost 5 bases and J lost 0, with 2 bases in between. Here the CDR3 reads CASSLSYEQYF. The DNA for the CDR3 is TGTGCCAGCAGCCTCTCCTACGAGCAGTACTTC.

The rearrangement links TRBV10-1 to TRBJ2-7; 7 nucleotides agree with TRBD1. The trim removed 6 bases at V and 0 bases at J, leaving 20 bases unmatched. Germline values: CDR1 WNHNN, CDR2 SYGVQD (reference sequence). The CDR3 covers 19 residues. The CDR3, as DNA: TGCGCCAGCAGCGAAGGGGGCTCTTTTATGGGCCGCAGCTCCTACGAGCAGTACTTC. It translates to CASSEGGSFMGRSSYEQYF.

This rearrangement joins TRBV5-1 to TRBJ2-5, with D possibly TRBD2 on 6 matching bases. Trimming shortened V by 4 bases and J by 1 base, and 17 bases separated the two germline ends. CDR1 and CDR2 (germline): SGHRS, YFSETQ. The CDR3 is made up of 16 amino acids. The CDR3 nucleotides read TGCGCCAGCAGCACCGGACCCCCTAGCGTCCAAGAGACCCAGTACTTC. Its translation is CASSTGPPSVQETQYF.